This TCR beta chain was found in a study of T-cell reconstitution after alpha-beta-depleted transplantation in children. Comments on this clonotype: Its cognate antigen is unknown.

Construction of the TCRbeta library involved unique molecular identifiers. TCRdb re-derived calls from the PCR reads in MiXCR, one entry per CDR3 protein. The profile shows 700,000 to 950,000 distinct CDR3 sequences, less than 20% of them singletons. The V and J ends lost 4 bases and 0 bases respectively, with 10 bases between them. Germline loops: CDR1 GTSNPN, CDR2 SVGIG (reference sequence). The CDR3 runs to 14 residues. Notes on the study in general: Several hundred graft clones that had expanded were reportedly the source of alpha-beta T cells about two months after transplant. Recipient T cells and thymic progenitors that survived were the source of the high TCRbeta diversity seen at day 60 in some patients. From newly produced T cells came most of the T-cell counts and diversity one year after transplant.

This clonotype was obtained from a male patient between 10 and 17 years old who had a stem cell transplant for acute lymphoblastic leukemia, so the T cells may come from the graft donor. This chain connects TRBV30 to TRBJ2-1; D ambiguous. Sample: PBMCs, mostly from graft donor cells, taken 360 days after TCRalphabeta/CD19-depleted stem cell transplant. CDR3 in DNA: TGTGCCTGGAACCGAATAAGCTCCTACAATGAGCAGTTCTTC. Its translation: CAWNRISSYNEQFF.